One sample yielded the 17 T cell receptor beta chains listed below, sequenced in a study of T cell changes during pregnancy in multiple sclerosis (dated by TCRdb to about 2019). The method behind the library was the immunoSEQ multiplex PCR assay. The table comes from immuneACCESS by way of TCRdb, which keeps in-frame sequences with V and J called. Part of the clones is missing from these tables; in studies checked, under half for an unresolved V gene and the rest for unknown reasons. In this sample the table shows about 60,000 clones, roughly nine tenths of which occur a single time. The ten biggest clones cover nearly 0.2% of the sample. Specimen: CD4+ T cells from peripheral blood mononuclear cells, collected in the second trimester of pregnancy. These receptors were collected from a female donor with multiple sclerosis, enrolled in a pregnancy study.

This clone was seen just once. The rearrangement links TRBV19 to TRBJ2-1; 11 bases align to TRBD1. V dropped 4 bases and J dropped 4; count of bases not matched to a gene: 3. The germline V gene encodes CDR1 LNHDA and CDR2 SQIVND (reference sequence). The CDR3 runs 15 residues. The CDR3 nucleotides are TGTGCCAGTAGTAGGGACAGGGGGGGATACAATGAGCAGTTCTTC. Translation: CASSRDRGGYNEQFF.

J is TRBJ1-5 and V is TRBV19, with D possibly TRBD1 on 5 matching bases. The V gene lost 10 bases and the J gene lost 2 bases, with 18 bases spanning the gap. CDR3 size: 15 residues. The germline V gene encodes CDR1 LNHDA and CDR2 SQIVND (reference sequence). The CDR3 nucleotides are TGTGCCACCTCTGACAGCCTGGTAGGCAATCAGCCCCAGCATTTT. Residues: CATSDSLVGNQPQHF.

The rearrangement links TRBV15 to TRBJ1-5; possibly TRBD1 for D (5 bases). Germline V gives CDR1 LNHNV, CDR2 YYDKDF (reference sequence). The CDR3 loop spans 17 amino acids. With 0 bases removed from V and 0 bases from J, the gap between germline ends came to 12 bases. CDR3 amino acids: CATSRDEYRYSNQPQHF. As DNA, the CDR3 is TGTGCCACCAGCAGAGACGAATACAGGTATAGCAATCAGCCCCAGCATTTT. The entire variable domain, with the rest obtained from reference TRBV15 and TRBJ1-5, is as follows: DAMVIQNPRYQVTQFGKPVTLSCSQTLNHNVMYWYQQKSSQAPKLLFHYYDKDFNNEADTPDNFQSRRPNTSFCFLDIRSPGLGDTAMYLCATSRDEYRYSNQPQHFGDGTRLSIL.

The chain employs TRBV6-5 and TRBJ2-1; 13 nucleotides match TRBD2. CDR3 length equals 16 residues. The V gene's germline CDR1 is MNHEY and CDR2 SVGAGI. With 0 bases clipped from V and 12 bases from J, the junction kept 8 bases outside the gene matches. This CDR3 reads CASSYSPTSGGTWQFF. The CDR3, as DNA: TGTGCCAGCAGTTACTCGCCGACTAGCGGGGGGACGTGGCAGTTCTTC.

V is TRBV5-1 and J is TRBJ1-6, with 9 bases fitting TRBD1. Per the germline V gene, CDR1 is SGHRS and CDR2 is YFSETQ. J was trimmed by 8 bases and V by 3 bases; bases with no gene match: 3. The CDR3 is 14 residues long. The CDR3 here is CASSSGQGDSPLHF. As DNA, the CDR3 is TGCGCCAGCAGCTCGGGACAGGGCGATTCACCCCTCCACTTT.

CDR3 loop: CASSSGQQETQYF. The CDR3 DNA reads as TGTGCCAGCAGCTCGGGACAGCAAGAGACCCAGTACTTC. The V gene is TRBV5-4, the J gene TRBJ2-5; 7 nucleotides align to TRBD1. V dropped 3 bases and J dropped 2; count of bases not matched to a gene: 1. The CDR3 is 13 residues long. The germline V gene encodes CDR1 SGHNT and CDR2 YYREEE (reference sequence).

This chain links TRBV11-2 with TRBJ2-7; D gene uncertain. The CDR3 spans 14 residues. Trimming pared 4 bases from V and 5 bases from J, leaving 15 bases between. Germline V CDR1 and CDR2: SGHAT, FQNNGV. CDR3 in DNA: TGTGCCAGCAGCTCCTTTTTTAGCAGAGACGAGCAGTACTTC. Amino acid sequence: CASSSFFSRDEQYF.

V and J are TRBV6-5 and TRBJ1-1; no firm D call. Germline values: CDR1 MNHEY, CDR2 SVGAGI. The CDR3 is 14 amino acids. V dropped 2 bases and J dropped 1 base, with 8 bases sitting between them. The CDR3 sequence: CASSYHGRNTEAFF. CDR3 sequence (DNA): TGTGCCAGCAGTTACCACGGGAGGAACACTGAAGCTTTCTTT.

The chain is built from TRBV6-5 and TRBJ1-6; TRBD1 agrees at 9 bases. Germline CDR1 reads MNHEY; CDR2 reads SVGAGI. The CDR3 sequence is 14 residues long. J was trimmed by 7 bases and V by 6 bases; bases with no gene match: 4. The CDR3 bases are TGTGCCAGCAGGGGGACAGGGAAGAATTCACCCCTCCACTTT. This codes for CASRGTGKNSPLHF.

The rearrangement uses TRBV5-4 and TRBJ2-5; the match to TRBD1 covers 7 bases. The germline V gene has CDR1 SGHNT and CDR2 YYREEE (reference sequence). This CDR3 comprises 15 residues. The V segment lost 2 bases and the J segment 2 bases; nucleotides outside the gene matches: 6. Here the CDR3 DNA reads TGTGCCAGCAGCTTAGCCCGGGACAGACAAGAGACCCAGTACTTC. Protein: CASSLARDRQETQYF. Full variable domain (rest looked up from reference TRBV5-4 and TRBJ2-5): ETGVTQSPTHLIKTRGQQVTLRCSSQSGHNTVSWYQQALGQGPQFIFQYYREEENGRGNFPPRFSGLQFPNYSSELNVNALELDDSALYLCASSLARDRQETQYFGPGTRLLVL.

The chain employs TRBV4-2 and TRBJ2-3; 16 bases line up with TRBD2. CDR1 and CDR2 (germline): LGHNA, YNFKEQ. V shed 1 base and J 2 bases; nucleotides not matched to a gene: 18. The CDR3 contains 23 residues. CDR3 bases: TGTGCCAGCAGCCAAGGTACCCATCCGGGACTAGCGGGAGGGACGAGGAACACAGATACGCAGTATTTT. Its translation is CASSQGTHPGLAGGTRNTDTQYF.

The V gene is TRBV28, the J gene TRBJ2-3; TRBD2 matches at 11 bases. The ends lost 6 bases at V and 1 base at J; junction bases unmatched: 0. The CDR3 has 14 amino acids. The germline V gene has CDR1 MDHEN and CDR2 SYDVKM. The CDR3, as DNA: TGTGCCAGCAGGACTAGCGGGGGCACAGATACGCAGTATTTT. It translates to CASRTSGGTDTQYF.

This clone was seen once. This chain uses TRBV2 with TRBJ1-1, with TRBD1 identical over 9 bases. Germline V gives CDR1 SNHLY, CDR2 FYNNEI. V dropped 3 bases and J dropped 4; count of bases not matched to a gene: 3. The CDR3 spans 14 residues. Here the CDR3 DNA reads TGTGCCAGCAGTGAGACAGGGGGTTCCACTGAAGCTTTCTTT. Translated, it gives CASSETGGSTEAFF.

The gene calls are TRBV4-1 and TRBJ2-7; 10 nucleotides match TRBD2. Germline assignment: CDR1 MGHRA and CDR2 YSYEKL. This CDR3 comprises 15 residues. Trimming at V came to 5 bases and at J to 6 bases, leaving 10 bases not matched to a gene. Here the CDR3 DNA reads TGCGCCAGCAGCATATCGCTAGCGGGAGCTGTCGAGCAGTACTTC. Protein product: CASSISLAGAVEQYF.

This clone was observed a handful of times. V is TRBV6-6 and J is TRBJ2-7; D is perhaps TRBD1 (6 bases). The CDR3 loop spans 14 amino acids. Between the trimmed V and J ends, which lost 4 bases and 3 bases, there was a span of 13 bases. From germline, CDR1 is MNHNY and CDR2 SVGAGI (reference sequence). The DNA of the CDR3 is TGTGCCAGCAGTTTTAGCCAGGGGAACTACGAGCAGTACTTC. Amino acid sequence: CASSFSQGNYEQYF.

This clone was detected only once. This chain uses TRBV6-5 with TRBJ1-2; the match to TRBD1 covers 7 bases. V was pared by 0 bases and J by 8 bases, with 12 bases of the junction left unmatched. CDR1 is MNHEY, CDR2 SVGAGI, per germline. The CDR3 runs 16 residues. CDR3 amino acids: CASSYSRNEGAEGYTF. For the CDR3, the DNA is TGTGCCAGCAGTTACTCTCGGAATGAGGGGGCAGAGGGCTACACCTTC.

The V and J genes are TRBV6-1 and TRBJ2-1; 8 bases are shared with TRBD1. J lost 8 bases, V lost 4 bases, and 16 bases had no gene match. There are 17 residues in the CDR3. Germline V gives CDR1 MNHNS, CDR2 SASEGT. CDR3 residues: CASSATTGTGQVDEQFF. In DNA form, the CDR3 reads TGTGCCAGCAGTGCGACCACCGGGACAGGCCAAGTGGATGAGCAGTTCTTC.